This entry features one T cell receptor beta chain sequence. No antigen is known for it. Individual cDNA molecules (in the library) carried attached unique molecular identifiers. In the source study's methods: Samples ranged from roughly 20,000 to 700,000 TCRs, with a median of roughly 93,000. TCRdb used MiXCR to reprocess the 5' RACE reads, holding one entry per CDR3 protein. These V and J calls are TCRdb output, not the study's own analysis. The table records roughly 81,000 distinct CDR3 sequences, approximately 15% of them present only once. This entry comes from a study of human T cells and chemical hapten exposure. The CDR3 loop spans 14 amino acids. Trimming at V came to 8 bases and at J to 7 bases, leaving 6 bases not matched to a gene. Whole-study results and caveats: No shift was seen in TCRs above 1 in 1000 frequency with DPC sensitization.

Extraction of total RNA was performed on unfractionated whole blood. This TCR came from a female donor in good health. This chain uses TRBV12-3 or TRBV12-4 with TRBJ2-1; 12 bases fit TRBD2. CDR3 nucleotide sequence: TGTGCCAGCGGCGGACTAGCGGGAATAAATGAGCAGTTCTTC. Amino acids: CASGGLAGINEQFF.